The next 20 T cell receptor beta chains were all read from a single sample in a study of cytomegalovirus exposure and HLA in healthy donors. PCR was performed using 60 Vbeta and 13 Jbeta primers. Sequencing was performed with immunoSEQ multiplex PCR; in TCRdb, only in-frame clones are kept and a portion is missing. This table holds some 100,000 clones, roughly 80% found once. Sequenced material: PBMCs. The origin of the receptors is a woman in her 50s in good health and CMV-seropositive.

The chain has TRBV19 and TRBJ2-5; 11 nucleotides align to TRBD2. Per germline, CDR1 LNHDA and CDR2 SQIVND (reference sequence). The CDR3 spans 16 residues. The V gene end was trimmed by 6 bases and the J gene end by 4 bases; junction bases not matched to a gene: 10. The CDR3 loop is CASRARLAGGSETQYF. In DNA, the CDR3 is TGTGCCAGTAGGGCCCGCTTAGCGGGGGGGTCAGAGACCCAGTACTTC.

This rearrangement joins TRBV27 to TRBJ2-7; 12 bases line up with TRBD2. The CDR3 is 15 residues long. Germline V gene sequence: CDR1 MNHEY, CDR2 SMNVEV (reference sequence). V shed 6 bases, J shed 5 bases, and the junction held 8 bases outside the gene matches. Here the CDR3 reads CASSVGTSGLNEQYF. The CDR3 DNA reads as TGTGCCAGCAGCGTCGGGACTAGCGGGCTGAACGAGCAGTACTTC.

The chain recombines TRBV19 with TRBJ2-2, with 7 nucleotides matching TRBD1. CDR1 is LNHDA and CDR2 is SQIVND in the germline V gene (reference sequence). This CDR3 comprises 14 residues. Trimming took 5 bases from V and 4 from J; bases not matched to a gene: 4. The CDR3 loop is CASSPTGPTGELFF. In DNA, the CDR3 is TGTGCCAGTAGTCCGACAGGGCCCACCGGGGAGCTGTTTTTT.

The rearrangement links TRBV7-9 to TRBJ2-7; TRBD1 agrees at 9 bases. Germline loops: CDR1 SEHNR, CDR2 FQNEAQ (reference sequence). Trimming removed 3 bases from V and 3 bases from J; junction bases left unmatched: 9. This CDR3 has 16 residues. The CDR3 sequence is CASSFSLGTGNYEQYF. Written as DNA, the CDR3 is TGTGCCAGCAGCTTTTCTCTCGGGACAGGGAACTACGAGCAGTACTTC.

This chain connects TRBV5-6 to TRBJ1-3; maybe TRBD1 (5 bases). The CDR3 consists of 17 residues. The V end lost 4 bases, the J end lost 6 bases, and 23 bases lay between the germline ends. Per the germline V gene, CDR1 is SGHDT and CDR2 is YYEEEE. CDR3 DNA sequence: TGTGCCAGCAGCCGGGATGGGTCTGCAGGGAGGACAAACACCATATATTTT. Its translation is CASSRDGSAGRTNTIYF.

This sequence joins TRBV15 and TRBJ1-3; D gene ambiguous. The CDR3 is 16 amino acids. Trimming took off 0 bases at V and 0 bases at J, with 9 bases between the two ends. Looked up from germline, CDR1 is LNHNV and CDR2 is YYDKDF (reference sequence). The CDR3 nucleotides read TGTGCCACCAGCAGAGAGGCACGTAACTCTGGAAACACCATATATTTT. Protein sequence: CATSREARNSGNTIYF. The whole variable domain, filled in from reference TRBV15 and TRBJ1-3, reads DAMVIQNPRYQVTQFGKPVTLSCSQTLNHNVMYWYQQKSSQAPKLLFHYYDKDFNNEADTPDNFQSRRPNTSFCFLDIRSPGLGDTAMYLCATSREARNSGNTIYFGEGSWLTVV.

V gene TRBV27 combines with J gene TRBJ2-5; TRBD1 might be the D (5 bases). CDR3 length equals 13 residues. The V end was cut by 0 bases, the J end by 5 bases, with 7 bases between. The germline gives CDR1 MNHEY, CDR2 SMNVEV (reference sequence). In nucleotides, the CDR3 is TGTGCCAGCAGTTTATCCAGGGCGGAGACCCAGTACTTC. Translation gives CASSLSRAETQYF.

The chain couples TRBV10-2 to TRBJ2-3; TRBD2 aligns across 7 bases. This CDR3 region has 15 residues. V dropped 5 bases and J dropped 5; count of bases not matched to a gene: 10. CDR1 and CDR2 (germline): WSHSY, SAAADI. The CDR3 coding sequence is TGCGCCAGCAGTTTTGCGGGAGCCGGGGTAGATACGCAGTATTTT. Residues: CASSFAGAGVDTQYF.

This clone was seen a handful of times. The junction departs from the called germline gene at one end, perhaps through a read error. The chain carries TRBV6-5 and TRBJ2-4; tentatively, D is TRBD1 (6 bases). Germline CDR1 MNHEY, CDR2 SVGAGI. This CDR3 is 13 amino acids long. The CDR3 DNA is TGTGCCAGCAGTTCCCCAGGGGAAAACAGTCAGTACTTC. It yields the protein CASSSPGENSQYF.

V usage is TRBV5-1 and J usage is TRBJ2-3, with TRBD2 as a possible D gene (5 bases). The CDR3 length is 15 residues. Germline V gives CDR1 SGHRS, CDR2 YFSETQ. V was pared by 0 bases and J by 5 bases, with 13 bases between. CDR3 sequence (DNA): TGCGCCAGCAGCTTGGCCCCTGGCCGGGAAGATACGCAGTATTTT. It is translated as CASSLAPGREDTQYF.

This chain connects TRBV19 to TRBJ2-7; D perhaps matches TRBD2 (6 bases). Trimming took 1 base from V and 0 from J, leaving 10 bases between them. The CDR3 contains 15 residues. Germline V gene sequence: CDR1 LNHDA, CDR2 SQIVND (reference sequence). CDR3 sequence (DNA): TGTGCCAGTAGTATAGGCGCGGGGAGCTCCTACGAGCAGTACTTC. Amino acid sequence: CASSIGAGSSYEQYF.

This rearrangement joins TRBV5-1 to TRBJ1-2; 8 positions agree with TRBD1. CDR3 length equals 16 residues. Germline V CDR1 and CDR2: SGHRS, YFSETQ. V was clipped by 0 bases and J by 6 bases; unmatched bases: 10. The CDR3 DNA follows: TGCGCCAGCAGCTTGGCCTCGGCAGGGGGCGAGAATGGCTACACCTTC. Its protein is CASSLASAGGENGYTF.

The chain has TRBV2 and TRBJ2-1; TRBD2 matches at 11 bases. CDR1 and CDR2 from the germline V gene are SNHLY and FYNNEI. CDR3 length: 15 residues. Trimming took 4 bases from V and 6 from J; bases not matched to a gene: 5. CDR3: CASSAGTSGLNEQFF. The CDR3, as DNA: TGTGCCAGCAGTGCCGGGACTAGCGGACTCAATGAGCAGTTCTTC.

This sequence joins TRBV2 and TRBJ1-1; TRBD1 is a possible D gene (5 bases). Germline CDR1 and CDR2: SNHLY and FYNNEI. V shed 5 bases and J shed 0 bases, with 10 bases lying between them. The CDR3 covers 14 residues. The CDR3 DNA follows: TGTGCCAGCAGTCTGACAGAATTGAACACTGAAGCTTTCTTT. Residues: CASSLTELNTEAFF.

This chain links TRBV11-2 with TRBJ2-1; TRBD2 is a possible D gene (5 bases). V was shortened by 0 bases and J by 6 bases, with 12 bases between the two germline ends. In germline, CDR1 is SGHAT, CDR2 FQNNGV. The CDR3 extends over 15 amino acids. CDR3 protein: CASSLEGAVGNEQFF. CDR3 nucleotides: TGTGCCAGCAGCTTAGAGGGAGCGGTTGGCAATGAGCAGTTCTTC.

The chain combines TRBV7-2 with TRBJ2-1; possible D gene TRBD1, 5 bases. CDR1 and CDR2 from the germline V gene are SGHTA and FQGNSA. V dropped 2 bases and J dropped 8 bases, with 13 bases sitting between them. The CDR3 consists of 14 residues. The CDR3 DNA is TGTGCCAGCAGCTTAAAGGCAGGGATGCATGAGCAGTTCTTC. Translated, it gives CASSLKAGMHEQFF.

The chain has TRBV27 and TRBJ2-1, with 11 bases identical to TRBD1. The germline V gene encodes CDR1 MNHEY and CDR2 SMNVEV (reference sequence). V lost 3 bases, J lost 6 bases, and 4 bases stayed unmatched. CDR3 length: 15 residues. CDR3 amino acids: CASSLGTGGGNEQFF. In DNA, the CDR3 is TGTGCCAGCAGTTTGGGGACAGGGGGTGGCAATGAGCAGTTCTTC.

J is TRBJ1-1 and V is TRBV27, with a weak D call TRBD1 (5 bases). Between the trimmed V and J ends, which lost 5 bases and 1 base, there was a span of 11 bases. The CDR3 is 14 amino acids. CDR1 and CDR2 from the germline V gene are MNHEY and SMNVEV (reference sequence). The CDR3 here is CASSVPGGNTEAFF. CDR3 bases: TGTGCCAGCAGTGTGCCCGGGGGGAACACTGAAGCTTTCTTT.

The chain joins TRBV6-6 to TRBJ2-3, with 7 bases identical to TRBD1. CDR1 is MNHNY, CDR2 SVGAGI, per germline (reference sequence). The junction had 8 bases not matched to a gene; V was cut back by 2 bases and J by 6 bases. CDR3 length: 15 amino acids. CDR3 loop: CASSYPGQMPDTQYF. The CDR3 nucleotides read TGTGCCAGCAGTTACCCGGGACAGATGCCTGATACGCAGTATTTT.

This clone is a singleton in its sample. The chain couples TRBV7-6 to TRBJ1-1; 8 nucleotides align to TRBD1. Germline V gene data show CDR1 as SGHVS and CDR2 as FNYEAQ. Trimming removed 5 bases from V and 7 bases from J; junction bases left unmatched: 12. This CDR3 is 15 amino acids long. CDR3 loop: CASSPKTGAPYEAFF. The CDR3 DNA sequence: TGTGCCAGCAGCCCCAAGACAGGGGCCCCCTATGAAGCTTTCTTT.